This T cell receptor (beta chain) was recorded in a study of identical twins. Study-wide points: When twins shared out-of-frame alpha sequences, those sequences had excess low generation probability.

TCRdb processed the 5' RACE reads anew with MiXCR; each CDR3 protein has one entry. Among hundreds of thousands of distinct CDR3 sequences listed, roughly 6% were seen once. Trimming removed 4 bases from V and 3 bases from J; junction bases left unmatched: 9. This CDR3 region has 16 residues. Germline-derived CDR1 and CDR2 are GTSNPN and SVGIG (reference sequence). This clonotype was seen ten or more times. Its antigen is not identified. V gene TRBV30 combines with J gene TRBJ1-2, with 12 bases identical to TRBD1. Sequenced input: naive T cells sorted from blood. The receptor was isolated from a man between 18 and 35 years old in good health. In nucleotides, the CDR3 is TGTGCCTGGATGGGGACAGGGGGCGTTTGGGACTATGGCTACACCTTC. This sequence encodes CAWMGTGGVWDYGYTF.